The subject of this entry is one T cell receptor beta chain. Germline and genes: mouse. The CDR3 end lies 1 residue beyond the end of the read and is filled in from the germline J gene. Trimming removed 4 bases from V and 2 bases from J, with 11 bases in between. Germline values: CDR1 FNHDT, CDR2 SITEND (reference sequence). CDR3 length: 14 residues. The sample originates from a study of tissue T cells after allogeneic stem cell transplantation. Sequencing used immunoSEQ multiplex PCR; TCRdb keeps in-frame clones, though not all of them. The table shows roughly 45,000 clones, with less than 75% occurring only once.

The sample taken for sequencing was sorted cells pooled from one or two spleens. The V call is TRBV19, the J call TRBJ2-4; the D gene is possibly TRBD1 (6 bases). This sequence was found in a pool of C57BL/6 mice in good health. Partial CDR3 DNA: TGTGCCAGCAGTTTCCGGGACATTCAAAACACCTTGTAC. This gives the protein CASSFRDIQNTLY. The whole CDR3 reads CASSFRDIQNTLYF.